Presented here are 20 T cell receptor beta chains from one specimen sequenced in a study of blood T cell repertoires in COVID-19. Method: immunoSEQ multiplex PCR; TCRdb's copy keeps in-frame clones and lacks some. The sample has around 160,000 clones; roughly four fifths are singletons. Sequencing was done on a sample of PBMCs or T cells enriched from blood (not recorded which). Source of these receptors: a man in his fifties who had recovered from COVID-19.

J is TRBJ1-2 and V is TRBV28; D not certain. V was cut by 4 bases and J by 3 bases, with 6 bases left in between. Germline assignment: CDR1 MDHEN and CDR2 SYDVKM. The CDR3 length is 12 residues. In DNA, the CDR3 is TGTGCCAGCAGTTCGGGTTACTATGGCTACACCTTC. The encoded protein is CASSSGYYGYTF.

V gene TRBV28 combines with J gene TRBJ1-5, with 10 bases lining up with TRBD1. V lost 6 bases and J lost 4; bases outside the gene matches: 6. CDR3 length: 15 residues. Germline V CDR1 and CDR2: MDHEN, SYDVKM. CDR3 amino acids: CASRTGGAGNQPQHF. The DNA for the CDR3 is TGTGCCAGCAGGACAGGGGGCGCGGGGAATCAGCCCCAGCATTTT.

V is TRBV29-1 and J is TRBJ2-1; 7 bases are a match to TRBD1. Germline loops: CDR1 SQVTM, CDR2 ANQGSEA. The V gene end was trimmed by 1 base and the J gene end by 8 bases; junction bases not matched to a gene: 14. This CDR3 has 16 residues. CDR3 DNA: TGCAGCGTTGAAGGGTCACCGGGACAGATCTCAGATGAGCAGTTCTTC. Translation: CSVEGSPGQISDEQFF.

This chain links TRBV9 with TRBJ1-4, with D possibly matching TRBD1 (5 bases). CDR1 is SGDLS and CDR2 is YYNGEE in the germline V gene. The CDR3 sequence is 14 residues long. With 6 bases removed from V and 1 base from J, the gap between germline ends came to 10 bases. The CDR3 region is CASTADITNEKLFF. The CDR3 DNA follows: TGTGCCAGCACGGCGGACATAACTAATGAAAAACTGTTTTTT.

V usage is TRBV6-2 or TRBV6-3 and J usage is TRBJ1-5, with 10 bases lining up with TRBD1. Germline values: CDR1 MNHEY, CDR2 SVGEGT. The length of the CDR3 is 14 residues. The junction had 6 bases not matched to a gene; V was cut back by 5 bases and J by 8 bases. CDR3 sequence: CASSRQGASEPQHF. The CDR3 region has the DNA TGTGCCAGCAGTAGACAGGGGGCTTCGGAGCCCCAGCATTTT.

CDR3 protein: CATSDRTSGSTDTQYF. Here the CDR3 DNA reads TGTGCCACCAGTGACAGGACTAGCGGTAGCACAGATACGCAGTATTTT. The rearrangement joins TRBV24-1 to TRBJ2-3; TRBD2 agrees at 10 bases. The CDR3 runs 16 residues. The V segment lost 4 bases and the J segment 0 bases; nucleotides outside the gene matches: 3. CDR1 is KGHDR and CDR2 is SFDVKD in the germline V gene.

This sequence joins TRBV7-9 and TRBJ1-2, with 12 positions matching TRBD1. Germline CDR1 and CDR2: SEHNR and FQNEAQ (reference sequence). The CDR3 is 16 residues long. V dropped 2 bases and J dropped 8; count of bases not matched to a gene: 9. The CDR3 reads CASSLPRGTGGDGYTF. CDR3 nucleotides: TGTGCCAGCAGCTTACCGCGGGGGACAGGGGGCGACGGCTACACCTTC.

This chain joins TRBV11-1 and TRBJ2-7, with D maybe TRBD1 (5 bases). This CDR3 spans 13 amino acids. Trimming removed 1 base from V and 2 bases from J, with 6 bases in between. Germline loops: CDR1 SGHAT, CDR2 FQDESV (reference sequence). The CDR3 loop is CASSLGQTYEQYF. The CDR3 coding sequence is TGTGCCAGCAGCTTAGGACAGACCTACGAGCAGTACTTC.

The chain couples TRBV15 to TRBJ2-3, with D maybe TRBD1 (5 bases). V was clipped by 1 base and J by 4 bases, with 12 bases between them. This CDR3 has 15 residues. Germline CDR1 reads LNHNV; CDR2 reads YYDKDF (reference sequence). As DNA, the CDR3 is TGTGCCACCAGCAGAGGGCGGCAGGGCTCAGATACGCAGTATTTT. It is translated as CATSRGRQGSDTQYF. The full variable domain, in which reference TRBV15 and TRBJ2-3 provide the parts outside the CDR3, is DAMVIQNPRYQVTQFGKPVTLSCSQTLNHNVMYWYQQKSSQAPKLLFHYYDKDFNNEADTPDNFQSRRPNTSFCFLDIRSPGLGDTAMYLCATSRGRQGSDTQYFGPGTRLTVL.

The chain recombines TRBV7-9 with TRBJ2-1, with 9 positions matching TRBD2. Losses at the gene ends were 2 bases for V and 9 bases for J; bases not matched to a gene: 11. Germline loops: CDR1 SEHNR, CDR2 FQNEAQ (reference sequence). This CDR3 spans 16 amino acids. The CDR3 spells CASSLPGGRDLFEQFF. CDR3 DNA sequence: TGTGCCAGCAGCTTACCTGGCGGGAGGGATTTATTTGAGCAGTTCTTC. The entire variable domain, with the rest obtained from reference TRBV7-9 and TRBJ2-1, is as follows: DTGVSQNPRHKITKRGQNVTFRCDPISEHNRLYWYRQTLGQGPEFLTYFQNEAQLEKSRLLSDRFSAERPKGSFSTLEIQRTEQGDSAMYLCASSLPGGRDLFEQFFGPGTRLTVL.

This clone was observed a few times. This chain connects TRBV2 to TRBJ1-1; TRBD1 agrees at 11 bases. Germline trimming cut 6 bases from V and 5 bases from J; bases unmatched to any gene: 2. The CDR3 contains 13 residues. Germline values: CDR1 SNHLY, CDR2 FYNNEI. The DNA of the CDR3 is TGTGCCAGCAGGGACAGGGGGCGGACTGAAGCTTTCTTT. Amino acid sequence: CASRDRGRTEAFF.

The chain uses TRBV19 and TRBJ2-1, with 8 bases aligning to TRBD1. Germline-derived CDR1 and CDR2 are LNHDA and SQIVND (reference sequence). This CDR3 is 15 amino acids long. The V segment lost 3 bases and the J segment 7 bases; nucleotides outside the gene matches: 8. CDR3 nucleotides: TGTGCCAGTAGTATCCCTCGGACAGGGTCGAATGAGCAGTTCTTC. Its translation is CASSIPRTGSNEQFF.

This sequence joins TRBV28 and TRBJ1-3; no firm D call. V lost 5 bases and J 3 bases, leaving 17 bases between the germline ends. This CDR3 has 16 amino acids. The V gene's germline CDR1 is MDHEN and CDR2 SYDVKM. CDR3: CASSHPPGNLGNTIYF. Here the CDR3 DNA reads TGTGCCAGCAGTCACCCCCCGGGGAATCTTGGAAACACCATATATTTT.

The V call is TRBV29-1, the J call TRBJ2-5; tentatively, D is TRBD2 (6 bases). CDR1 is SQVTM, CDR2 ANQGSEA, per germline. V lost 5 bases and J lost 5, with 12 bases in between. The CDR3 loop spans 12 amino acids. CDR3 sequence: CSVWRVLETQYF. As DNA, the CDR3 is TGCAGCGTTTGGAGGGTATTGGAGACCCAGTACTTC.

The table lists this clone with a few counts. The chain uses TRBV6-6 and TRBJ2-7; 9 positions agree with TRBD1. V gave up 5 bases and J gave up 4 bases; unmatched junction bases: 18. Germline-derived CDR1 and CDR2 are MNHNY and SVGAGI (reference sequence). CDR3 length: 18 amino acids. CDR3 nucleotides: TGTGCCAGCAGTCCCCGGCGACAGGGGGAACGCTTCCTTTACGAGCAGTACTTC. Translating it yields CASSPRRQGERFLYEQYF.

This clone turned up a few times. This chain joins TRBV2 and TRBJ2-3, with D uncertain. There are 13 residues in the CDR3. Trimming took off 8 bases at V and 2 bases at J, with 11 bases between the two ends. Germline V gene lookup returns CDR1 SNHLY and CDR2 FYNNEI. DNA for the CDR3: TGTGCCAGCTACAGAACTTACACAGATACGCAGTATTTT. Encoded protein: CASYRTYTDTQYF. Based on the CDR3 plus reference TRBV2 and TRBJ2-3, the full variable domain is EPEVTQTPSHQVTQMGQEVILRCVPISNHLYFYWYRQILGQKVEFLVSFYNNEISEKSEIFDDQFSVERPDGSNFTLKIRSTKLEDSAMYFCASYRTYTDTQYFGPGTRLTVL.

There are a few counts of this clone. This chain joins TRBV7-2 and TRBJ2-1; D is unclear. V lost 5 bases and J 3 bases, leaving 11 bases between the germline ends. Germline assignment: CDR1 SGHTA and CDR2 FQGNSA. This CDR3 has 14 residues. CDR3 DNA: TGTGCCAGCAGCCCGAACCTCAGCTACAATGAGCAGTTCTTC. Residues: CASSPNLSYNEQFF.

The J gene is TRBJ2-7, the V gene TRBV7-3, with D perhaps matching TRBD1 (7 bases). V was shortened by 5 bases and J by 8 bases, with 19 bases between the two germline ends. Looked up from germline, CDR1 is SGHTA and CDR2 is FQGTGA. This CDR3 is 14 amino acids long. The CDR3 DNA reads TGTGCCAGCAGCAACCTCACAGGGGAGGTCAAGCAGTACTTC. Protein sequence: CASSNLTGEVKQYF.

The V call is TRBV6-4, the J call TRBJ1-4; D gene ambiguous. Trimming left V 2 bases short and J 7 bases short, with 8 bases between. CDR1 is MRHNA, CDR2 SNTAGT, per germline. This CDR3 spans 13 amino acids. The CDR3 loop is CASSDETGEKLFF. The CDR3 coding sequence is TGTGCCAGCAGTGACGAAACGGGTGAAAAACTGTTTTTT.

This chain uses TRBV18 with TRBJ2-7; the match to TRBD1 covers 7 bases. This CDR3 has 12 amino acids. CDR1 is KGHSH, CDR2 LQKENI, per germline. After removal of 6 bases from V and 7 bases from J, the junction contained 6 bases not matched to a gene. CDR3 bases: TGTGCCAGCTCGCCCGGGACAGATGAGCAGTACTTC. Its translation: CASSPGTDEQYF.